This T cell receptor (beta chain) was sequenced during a study of T cell clones after liver transplantation. Across the study: Tolerant meant at least one year fully off immunosuppression without liver enzymes above twice normal.

V dropped 3 bases and J dropped 6 bases, with 12 bases sitting between them. Germline assignment: CDR1 SEHNR and CDR2 FQNEAQ (reference sequence). This CDR3 is 14 amino acids long. Assay: immunoSEQ multiplex PCR; the TCRdb copy retains only in-frame clones and omits some. Of about 74,000 clones in the sample, under 90% were seen once. The J gene is TRBJ1-5, the V gene TRBV7-9; D not certain. The origin of this receptor is a human donor who received a liver transplant. This specimen consisted of CD4+ T cells from blood, obtained before liver transplant. CDR3 DNA: TGTGCCAGCAGCTTTTTAGGTTTGAGTCAGCCCCAGCATTTT. Its protein product is CASSFLGLSQPQHF.